What follows is one TCR beta chain and its context. This clonotype was recorded many times. It has no known antigen specificity. No qualities accompany the bases; no much larger clone lies one base away. The library was built by means of PCR. The sequencer listed for this sample is NextSeq 500. Preparation of bulk TCR libraries followed a previously described approach, with the TCR primers listed in Table S5. Total RNA was purified with the Qiagen AllPrep DNA/RNA kit. Reads from multiple sequencing runs of the same library were pooled before analysis. Regarding the original processing steps: Reads were retained only if their TCR constant sequence matched exactly, and those retained reads were trimmed to 150 nt and grouped according to their 12-nt molecular barcodes. Reads in each barcode group were sub-clustered using a 15% Levenshtein threshold, and a quality-weighted consensus sequence was built for each RNA molecule. Non-functional sequences were excluded, and lower-count sequences lying one edit away from another sequence were also excluded. Based on a fit of two negative binomial distributions, barcode sub-clusters having less than 20% of the maximum read count were discarded. TCRdb trimmed public reads at Q25 via fastp, called clones via MiXCR and kept in-frame beta chains. Entries are consolidated by CDR3 protein sequence, retaining the most common genes and DNA. The V and J calls come from TCRdb's annotation, not from the publication. In this sample the table shows around 480,000 distinct CDR3 sequences, around 23% of which occur a single time. The top ten clones comprise around 0.78% of the sample.

This sample is part of a study of molecular identifiers for immune sequencing clone quantification (dated by TCRdb to the late 2010s). In terms of the full investigation: In a replicate experiment, RNA from roughly 20,000 or 100,000 naive CD8 T cells was split into five aliquots, four of which were sequenced. The study was a methods study using CD8 T cells to benchmark molecular-identifier clustering-based TCR repertoire sequencing (MIDCIRS) and TCR RNA copy counting. Findings and caveats that apply to the study as a whole: A single cell's worth of spiked-in Jurkat TCR RNA was reported detectable even among one million naive CD8 T cells. The naive libraries included spiked-in Jurkat TCR RNA (around nine copies' worth), and this Jurkat TCR RNA is not part of the donor repertoire. Modeling indicated about 3 TCR RNA copies recovered per cell, compared with approximately 10 by digital PCR, which implies a capture efficiency of approximately 30%. Highly expanded clone sizes could be underestimated if identical TCR molecules share a barcode. In CMV-specific effector cells, over 98% of molecules were held by clones above 20 RNA copies, whereas under 1% of molecules were held by such clones in naive cells. When barcode sub-clustering was not used, chimeric consensus sequences inflated TCR diversity, with chimeras reaching as high as 47%.

Naive CD8 T cell libraries were made from roughly 21,000 to 960,000 sorted cells using 10%, 30% or 50% of purified RNA. On a BD FACSAria II, naive CD8 T cells were FACS-sorted as CD8+CD4-CCR7+CD45RA+ and collected into RLT Plus buffer. To test detection sensitivity, Jurkat RNA equivalent to more than 9 TCR copies was spiked into samples of about 19,000-1,000,000 naive CD8 T cells. Enrichment of CD8 T cells was performed with RosetteSep CD8+ T Cell Enrichment Cocktail and Ficoll-Paque, after which ACK red cell lysis was carried out. The source of this sequence is a human donor in good health. Some libraries in this study had Jurkat cell RNA spiked in. The sample was naive CD8+ T cells from blood, with Jurkat cell RNA spiked in. Interpreted using the paper, the cell subset or site label stands for: FACS-sorted CD8+CD4-CCR7+CD45RA+ naive T cells.

The CDR3 reads as follows: CASSFSGEQYF. The DNA reads as follows: TGTGCCAGCAGCTTTTCAGGGGAGCAGTACTTC. Recombination joined TRBV12-3 or TRBV12-4 with TRBJ2-7; tentative D gene TRBD1, with 5 bases matching. Its CDR3 holds 11 amino acids, cysteine through phenylalanine. The DNA shown is the 33-base CDR3, in frame from base 1. V sheds 6 bases and J sheds 7 bases, leaving 10 bases between their ends.